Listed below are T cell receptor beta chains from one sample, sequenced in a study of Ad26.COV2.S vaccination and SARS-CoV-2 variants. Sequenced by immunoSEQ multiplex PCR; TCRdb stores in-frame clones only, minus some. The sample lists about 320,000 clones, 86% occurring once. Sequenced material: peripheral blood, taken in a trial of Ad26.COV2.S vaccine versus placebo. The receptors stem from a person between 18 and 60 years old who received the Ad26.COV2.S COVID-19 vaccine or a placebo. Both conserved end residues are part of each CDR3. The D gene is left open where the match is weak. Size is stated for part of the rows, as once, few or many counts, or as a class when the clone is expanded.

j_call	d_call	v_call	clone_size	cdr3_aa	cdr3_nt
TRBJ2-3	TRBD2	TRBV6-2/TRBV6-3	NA	CASSYSAGGDTQYF	TGTGCCAGCAGTTACTCGGCGGGGGGAGATACGCAGTATTTT
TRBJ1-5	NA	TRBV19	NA	CASSIQGDQPQHF	TGTGCCAGTAGTATTCAGGGAGATCAGCCCCAGCATTTT
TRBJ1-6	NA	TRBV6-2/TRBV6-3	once	CASSPRGTYNSPLHF	TGTGCCAGCAGCCCGAGGGGCACCTATAATTCACCCCTCCACTTT
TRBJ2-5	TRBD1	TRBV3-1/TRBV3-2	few	CASSQTTGGGQETQYF	TGTGCCAGCAGCCAAACTACAGGGGGCGGGCAAGAGACCCAGTACTTC
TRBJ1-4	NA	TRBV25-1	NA	CASSRMRGGNEKLFF	TGTGCCAGCAGTCGAATGAGGGGGGGGAATGAAAAACTGTTTTTT
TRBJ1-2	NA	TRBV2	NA	CASSGAGTSNYGYTF	TGTGCCAGCAGCGGTGCCGGGACATCTAACTATGGCTACACCTTC
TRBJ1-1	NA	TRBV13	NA	CASSHLSGQQNTEAFF	TGTGCCAGCAGCCACTTATCGGGACAACAAAACACTGAAGCTTTCTTT
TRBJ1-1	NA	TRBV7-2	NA	CASRLIRDTEAFF	TGTGCCAGCAGGCTGATTAGGGACACTGAAGCTTTCTTT
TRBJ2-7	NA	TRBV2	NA	CASSEVRGRGGYEQYF	TGTGCCAGCAGTGAAGTTCGGGGCAGGGGGGGCTACGAGCAGTACTTC
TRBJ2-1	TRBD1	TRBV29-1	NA	CSVRQGSYNEQFF	TGCAGCGTCAGACAGGGATCCTACAATGAGCAGTTCTTC
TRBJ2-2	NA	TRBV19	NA	CASSAYGQAITGELFF	TGTGCCAGTAGTGCCTATGGGCAGGCCATCACCGGGGAGCTGTTTTTT
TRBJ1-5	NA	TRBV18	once	CASSPGPQGGSAQHF	TGTGCCAGCTCCCCGGGACCCCAGGGAGGATCAGCCCAGCATTTT
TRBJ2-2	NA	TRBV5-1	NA	CASSLAPRGNTGELFF	TGCGCCAGCAGCTTGGCCCCTCGGGGGAACACCGGGGAGCTGTTTTTT